These 25 T cell receptor beta chains originate from one sample sequenced in a study of T-cell memory formation after mild COVID-19. TCRdb recomputed calls from the 5' RACE reads with MiXCR, one row per CDR3 protein. This sample has 300,000 to 400,000 distinct CDR3 sequences, with roughly 13% found just once. The sequenced sample consisted of PBMCs or a T cell subset sorted from them (not recorded which). The receptors come from a man between 18 and 35 years old who had mild COVID-19 (a few samples of this study predate the infection). Cell type and time point are not known.

There are a few counts of this clonotype. The chain recombines TRBV12-3 or TRBV12-4 with TRBJ2-2; TRBD2 aligns across 7 bases. After removal of 6 bases from V and 4 bases from J, the junction contained 11 bases not matched to a gene. The CDR3 contains 16 residues. The CDR3 DNA is TGTGCCAGCAGCATACATGCGTGGGGGGGCACCGGGGAGCTGTTTTTT. Amino acid sequence: CASSIHAWGGTGELFF.

The genes are TRBV29-1 and TRBJ2-2; D may be TRBD1 or TRBD2 (5 bases each). Germline lookup yields CDR1 SQVTM and CDR2 ANQGSEA. Trimming stripped 7 bases from V and 10 bases from J, with 13 bases between. The CDR3 is 11 amino acids. DNA for the CDR3: TGCAGCGGTACATTGGGGGAGGAGCTGTTTTTT. The encoded protein is CSGTLGEELFF.

This clonotype was observed a handful of times. The V and J genes are TRBV20-1 and TRBJ1-2; 9 nucleotides match TRBD1. With 5 bases clipped from V and 4 bases from J, the junction kept 8 bases outside the gene matches. The CDR3 length is 14 residues. The germline V gene has CDR1 DFQATT and CDR2 SNEGSKA (reference sequence). The DNA for the CDR3 is TGCAGTGCTGTACCGGGGACAGGGTCCTATGGCTACACCTTC. This encodes CSAVPGTGSYGYTF.

This clonotype was counted between two and nine times. The V call is TRBV5-1, the J call TRBJ2-1; 12 bases line up with TRBD2. The CDR3 consists of 16 residues. CDR1 and CDR2 (germline): SGHRS, YFSETQ. V trimming: 3 bases; J trimming: 6 bases; junction bases outside the gene matches: 7. This CDR3 reads CASSSSSSGGANEQFF. The CDR3 coding sequence is TGCGCCAGCAGCTCCTCCTCTAGCGGGGGGGCCAATGAGCAGTTCTTC.

This clonotype was counted only a few times. The chain recombines TRBV6-5 with TRBJ2-5; D is unclear. The V and J ends lost 7 bases and 0 bases respectively, with 9 bases between them. This CDR3 comprises 13 residues. From germline, CDR1 is MNHEY and CDR2 SVGAGI. DNA for the CDR3: TGTGCCAGCAAAAGGCAGCACCAAGAGACCCAGTACTTC. Residues: CASKRQHQETQYF.

This clonotype showed up just a few times. The gene calls are TRBV19 and TRBJ2-1; TRBD1 matches 7 bases. V shed 7 bases, J shed 7 bases, and the junction held 7 bases outside the gene matches. CDR3 length: 13 amino acids. Germline assignment: CDR1 LNHDA and CDR2 SQIVND (reference sequence). CDR3: CASTDRVLNEQFF. CDR3 bases: TGTGCCAGTACCGACAGGGTATTGAATGAGCAGTTCTTC.

The sample holds many counts of this clonotype. The chain links TRBV11-2 to TRBJ2-5; tentative D call: TRBD1 (5 bases). Between the trimmed V and J ends, which lost 2 bases and 7 bases, there was a span of 11 bases. Germline V gene data show CDR1 as SGHAT and CDR2 as FQNNGV. This CDR3 is 13 amino acids long. CDR3 sequence: CASSLTSTGTQYF. The CDR3 DNA reads TGTGCCAGCAGCTTAACGAGTACAGGGACCCAGTACTTC. Complete variable domain (other parts from reference TRBV11-2 and TRBJ2-5): EAGVAQSPRYKIIEKRQSVAFWCNPISGHATLYWYQQILGQGPKLLIQFQNNGVVDDSQLPKDRFSAERLKGVDSTLKIQPAKLEDSAVYLCASSLTSTGTQYFGPGTRLLVL.

This clonotype has more than one count but fewer than ten. The chain employs TRBV4-2 and TRBJ1-1; D gene unclear. Germline CDR1 and CDR2: LGHNA and YNFKEQ. Trimming cost V 1 base and J 6 bases, with 15 bases left between them. CDR3 length: 15 residues. The CDR3 region is CASSQVGRPGAEAFF. The CDR3 DNA follows: TGTGCCAGCAGCCAAGTCGGCCGACCCGGCGCTGAAGCTTTCTTT.

The table lists this clonotype with a few counts. The CDR3 region has the DNA TGTGCCAGCAGCCCGGACAGTCTGAATGAAAAACTGTTTTTT. It translates to CASSPDSLNEKLFF. The chain links TRBV9 to TRBJ1-4; D may be TRBD1 (6 bases). Germline CDR1 SGDLS, CDR2 YYNGEE. The CDR3 length is 14 residues. The V end was cut by 4 bases, the J end by 5 bases, with 12 bases between. The full variable domain, completed using reference TRBV9 and TRBJ1-4, is DSGVTQTPKHLITATGQRVTLRCSPRSGDLSVYWYQQSLDQGLQFLIQYYNGEERAKGNILERFSAQQFPDLHSELNLSSLELGDSALYFCASSPDSLNEKLFFGSGTQLSVL.

The CDR3 DNA follows: TGTGCCAGCAGTTACCCTGGGACTAGTCAAGAGCAGTACTTC. The encoded protein is CASSYPGTSQEQYF. The rearrangement links TRBV6-5 to TRBJ2-7, with TRBD2 matching 8 bases. The CDR3 has 14 residues. CDR1 and CDR2 (germline): MNHEY, SVGAGI. Trimming removed 2 bases from V and 7 bases from J; junction bases left unmatched: 7.

The chain couples TRBV5-5 to TRBJ2-2, with a tentative D call TRBD1 (6 bases). The CDR3 length is 14 residues. Trimming took 4 bases from V and 6 from J, leaving 13 bases between them. Germline CDR1 and CDR2: SGHKS and YYEKEE (reference sequence). The CDR3 DNA sequence: TGTGCCAGCAGCCCCGCAGGGGAATCCGGGGAGCTGTTTTTT. Its translation: CASSPAGESGELFF.

This clonotype was found a few times. CDR3 nucleotides: TGCAGTCTATCGAGGGAGTTGACGCAGTATTTT. This gives the protein CSLSRELTQYF. This rearrangement joins TRBV20-1 to TRBJ2-3, with D possibly matching TRBD2 (5 bases). CDR3 length: 11 amino acids. Germline CDR1 is DFQATT and CDR2 is SNEGSKA (reference sequence). V was shortened by 8 bases and J by 9 bases, with 15 bases between the two germline ends.

This clonotype appeared a few times. The chain joins TRBV10-3 to TRBJ1-4; D gene uncertain. V was pared by 2 bases and J by 5 bases, with 6 bases between. This CDR3 has 13 amino acids. CDR1 and CDR2 from the germline V gene are ENHRY and SYGVKD. The CDR3 nucleotides are TGTGCCATCAGTGAGGTTCTAAATGAAAAACTGTTTTTT. It specifies CAISEVLNEKLFF.

This clonotype was observed a few times. The chain employs TRBV20-1 and TRBJ2-1, with TRBD2 identical over 10 bases. V trimming: 3 bases; J trimming: 0 bases; junction bases outside the gene matches: 5. Germline V gives CDR1 DFQATT, CDR2 SNEGSKA (reference sequence). The CDR3 consists of 16 residues. This CDR3 reads CSASRSGGYSYNEQFF. DNA of the CDR3: TGCAGTGCTAGTCGTAGCGGGGGGTACTCCTACAATGAGCAGTTCTTC.

In its sample, this clonotype was seen a few times. The chain has TRBV20-1 and TRBJ2-1, with 9 bases lining up with TRBD2. Trimming at V came to 6 bases and at J to 10 bases, leaving 16 bases not matched to a gene. Germline loops: CDR1 DFQATT, CDR2 SNEGSKA (reference sequence). This CDR3 has 15 amino acids. The DNA of the CDR3 is TGCAGTGCCGAGCTAGGACTAGCGAGGTCGAGGGAGCAGTTCTTC. As protein: CSAELGLARSREQFF.

The gene calls are TRBV12-3 or TRBV12-4 and TRBJ1-1, with D hard to call. CDR3 size: 16 residues. V gave up 5 bases and J gave up 5 bases, with 21 bases separating them. CDR3 sequence: CASSRQGLRGKTEAFF. In DNA form, the CDR3 reads TGTGCCAGCAGTAGACAAGGGTTGCGGGGAAAAACTGAAGCTTTCTTT.

This chain connects TRBV5-6 to TRBJ2-4; D is possibly TRBD1 (6 bases). This CDR3 comprises 14 residues. V was clipped by 4 bases and J by 7 bases, with 15 bases between them. Looked up from germline, CDR1 is SGHDT and CDR2 is YYEEEE. Written as DNA, the CDR3 is TGTGCCAGCAGCGACACAGGGATAGGGAACATTCAGTACTTC. Amino acid sequence: CASSDTGIGNIQYF.

This clonotype was seen ten or more times. The chain combines TRBV5-6 with TRBJ2-1; 12 bases are a match to TRBD2. V was clipped by 5 bases and J by 1 base; unmatched bases: 4. CDR3 length equals 16 residues. The germline CDR1 and CDR2 sequences are SGHDT and YYEEEE. CDR3 protein: CASSLTSGGSYNEQFF. The CDR3 region has the DNA TGTGCCAGCAGTTTGACTAGCGGGGGTTCCTACAATGAGCAGTTCTTC.

This chain uses TRBV29-1 with TRBJ2-7; 9 bases are a match to TRBD1. The CDR3 consists of 14 residues. With V trimmed by 6 bases and J by 4 bases, 10 bases remained unmatched. Germline V CDR1 and CDR2: SQVTM, ANQGSEA. This CDR3 is CSVSGTGSSYEQYF. The CDR3 region has the DNA TGCAGCGTCTCCGGGACAGGGTCTTCATACGAGCAGTACTTC.

This clonotype has a count of ten or more. The CDR3 protein is CASSLEGRHNEQFF. CDR3 coding DNA: TGCGCCAGCAGCTTGGAGGGTCGGCACAATGAGCAGTTCTTC. The chain links TRBV5-1 to TRBJ2-1; D call uncertain. Germline V CDR1 and CDR2: SGHRS, YFSETQ. V lost 0 bases to trimming and J lost 5 bases, with 9 bases between them. There are 14 residues in the CDR3.

V is TRBV7-2 and J is TRBJ1-1, with a possible D match to TRBD1 (6 bases). V was pared by 5 bases and J by 1 base, with 14 bases between. Germline CDR1 SGHTA, CDR2 FQGNSA. The CDR3 runs to 15 residues. For the CDR3, the DNA is TGTGCCAGCAGCCCAGGACAGATTTCGAACACTGAAGCTTTCTTT. Translated, it gives CASSPGQISNTEAFF.

There are a few counts of this clonotype. V usage is TRBV10-3 and J usage is TRBJ2-1; perhaps D is TRBD1 or TRBD2 (5 bases each). Trimming removed 4 bases from V and 2 bases from J, with 12 bases in between. Germline V gene sequence: CDR1 ENHRY, CDR2 SYGVKD. CDR3 length: 15 residues. DNA of the CDR3: TGTGCCATCAGTGCCGGGACCGAAGCCTACAATGAGCAGTTCTTC. Amino acids: CAISAGTEAYNEQFF.

The V and J genes are TRBV5-1 and TRBJ1-2; no clear D. Trimming cost V 4 bases and J 13 bases, with 14 bases left between them. The CDR3 extends over 11 amino acids. The V gene's germline CDR1 is SGHRS and CDR2 YFSETQ. CDR3 sequence: CASSSQTVVTF. The CDR3 nucleotides read TGCGCCAGCAGCAGCCAGACCGTTGTCACCTTC.

V usage is TRBV28 and J usage is TRBJ2-7, with D possibly matching TRBD2 (6 bases). Between the trimmed V and J ends, which lost 7 bases and 1 base, there was a span of 14 bases. Per germline, CDR1 MDHEN and CDR2 SYDVKM. The CDR3 totals 14 residues. The CDR3 spells CASIKSGESYEQYF. The CDR3, as DNA: TGTGCCAGCATTAAGTCGGGGGAGTCCTACGAGCAGTACTTC.

The chain joins TRBV6-2 or TRBV6-3 to TRBJ1-1; D is ambiguous. CDR3 size: 13 residues. CDR1 is MNHEY and CDR2 is SVGEGT in the germline V gene. V shed 4 bases and J shed 0 bases, with 6 bases lying between them. The CDR3 protein is CASSSILNTEAFF. CDR3 DNA: TGTGCCAGCAGTTCGATATTGAACACTGAAGCTTTCTTT.